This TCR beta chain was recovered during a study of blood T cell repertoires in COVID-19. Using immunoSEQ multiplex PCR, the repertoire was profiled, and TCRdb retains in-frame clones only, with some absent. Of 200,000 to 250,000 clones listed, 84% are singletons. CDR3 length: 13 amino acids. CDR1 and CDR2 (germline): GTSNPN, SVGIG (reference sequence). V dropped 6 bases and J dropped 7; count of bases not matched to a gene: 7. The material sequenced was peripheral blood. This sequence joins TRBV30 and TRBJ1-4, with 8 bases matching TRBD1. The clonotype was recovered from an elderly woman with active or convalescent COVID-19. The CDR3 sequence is CACPSRGREKLFF. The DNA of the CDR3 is TGTGCCTGCCCGAGCAGGGGGCGTGAAAAACTGTTTTTT.